This TCR beta chain was sequenced in a study of post-analysis software for immune sequencing data. Study outcomes and limitations: TRBV5-6, TRBV5-1 and TRBV20-1 belonged to a set of roughly 5 TRBV segments that were more frequent in patients than controls. Patients with multiple sclerosis recorded significantly lower normalized Chao1 diversity than controls, the study found.

Trimming took off 3 bases at V and 2 bases at J, with 17 bases between the two ends. The CDR3 is 16 amino acids. TCR beta cDNA libraries included unique molecular identifiers. TCRdb called the PCR reads again in MiXCR, with one record for every CDR3 protein. The sample includes about 820,000 distinct CDR3 sequences, under 70% of them seen just once. In regard to this clonotype: What it binds is unknown.

The chain carries TRBV12-3 or TRBV12-4 and TRBJ2-7; TRBD2 is a possible D gene (7 bases). Sequencing was done on a sample of blood. This TCR came from a girl aged 10-17 years with multiple sclerosis. The CDR3 bases are TGTGCCAGCAGTTTGAATTTGAGGGGGGGCACCTACGAGCAGTACTTC. Translation: CASSLNLRGGTYEQYF.